Listed below are T cell receptor beta chains from one sample, sequenced in a study of OX40 agonist ivuxolimab in advanced cancers. The data were produced by immunoSEQ multiplex PCR, yet TCRdb's version contains in-frame clones alone and is incomplete. This table holds approximately 7,000 clones, 76% found once. Sequencing was performed on CD4+ or CD8+ T cells sorted from blood, taken in a trial of the OX40 agonist ivuxolimab. These receptors originate from an adult with an advanced solid tumor such as melanoma, head and neck, liver or kidney cancer. CDR3s include the opening cysteine and the closing phenylalanine or tryptophan. D genes are given only for firm matches. Not all rows give a size; the values are once, few, many and, for expanded clones, a class.

j_call d_call v_call clone_size cdr3_nt cdr3_aa
TRBJ1-4 NA TRBV18 NA TGTGCCAGCTCACCACGGGACCGTAATAATGAAAAACTGTTTTTT CASSPRDRNNEKLFF
TRBJ2-4 TRBD1 TRBV6-4 NA TGTGCCAGCAGTGAGGGGACAGGGGGAAACATTCAGTACTTC CASSEGTGGNIQYF
TRBJ1-2 NA TRBV7-9 NA TGTGCCAGCAGCTTGGGCGAAGGGAACTATGGCTACACCTTC CASSLGEGNYGYTF
TRBJ2-5 NA TRBV28 few TGTGCCAGCAGTCCCTTGCTCGGGAGCGGAGAGACCCAGTACTTC CASSPLLGSGETQYF
TRBJ2-2 NA TRBV7-2 NA TGTGCCAGCAGCCCGGTCCATCAGAACACCGGGGAGCTGTTTTTT CASSPVHQNTGELFF
TRBJ1-2 NA TRBV2 NA TGTGCCAGCAGGGGCCCCAGTGGTAACTATGGCTACACCTTC CASRGPSGNYGYTF
TRBJ2-2 NA TRBV10-1 medium-sized TGCGCCAGCAGTGATATGGGCGGGGAGCTGTTTTTT CASSDMGGELFF
TRBJ2-1 NA TRBV9 NA TGTGCCAGCAGCCCAGACGACTTGTACAATGAGCAGTTCTTC CASSPDDLYNEQFF
TRBJ2-1 NA TRBV7-2 NA TGTGCCAGCAGCCAAGGAGTCGGGAGAGGGTATGAGCAGTTCTTC CASSQGVGRGYEQFF
TRBJ2-2 NA TRBV7-2 NA TGTGCCAGCAGCTTAGGGACAAGTGTCCGGGAGCTGTTTTTT CASSLGTSVRELFF
TRBJ2-7 TRBD2 TRBV2 NA TGTGCCAGCAGCCCAGGACTAGCGGGAGACTACGAGCAGTACTTC CASSPGLAGDYEQYF
TRBJ1-5 NA TRBV11-3 NA TGTGCCAGCAGCTTAACCGACCATCAGCCCCAGCATTTT CASSLTDHQPQHF